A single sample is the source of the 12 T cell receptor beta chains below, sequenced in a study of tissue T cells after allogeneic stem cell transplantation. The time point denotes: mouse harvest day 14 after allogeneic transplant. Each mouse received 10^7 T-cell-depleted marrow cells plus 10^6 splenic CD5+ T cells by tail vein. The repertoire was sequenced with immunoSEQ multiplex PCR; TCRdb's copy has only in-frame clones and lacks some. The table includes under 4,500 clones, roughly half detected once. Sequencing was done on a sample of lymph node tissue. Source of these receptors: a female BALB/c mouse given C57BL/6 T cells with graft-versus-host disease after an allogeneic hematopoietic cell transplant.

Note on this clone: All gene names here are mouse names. This CDR3 reads CASSYGGGAATQYF. The DNA read from the CDR3 is TGTGCCAGCAGCTATGGGGGGGGCGCGGCCACCCAGTAC. This chain connects TRBV4 to TRBJ2-5; 8 bases align to TRBD2. The read comes to an end 1 residue before the CDR3 does, leaving the germline J gene to fill in the end. There are 14 residues in the CDR3. Germline CDR1 reads LGHDT; CDR2 reads YNNKQL (reference sequence). V was pared by 3 bases and J by 8 bases, with 7 bases of the junction left unmatched.

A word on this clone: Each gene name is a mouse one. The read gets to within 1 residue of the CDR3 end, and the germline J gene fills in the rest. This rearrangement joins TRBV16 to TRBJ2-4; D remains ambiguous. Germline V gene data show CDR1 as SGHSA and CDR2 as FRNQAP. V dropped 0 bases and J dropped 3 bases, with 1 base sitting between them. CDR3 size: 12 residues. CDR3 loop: CASSLDQNTLYF. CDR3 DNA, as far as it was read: TGTGCAAGCAGCTTAGACCAAAACACCTTGTAC. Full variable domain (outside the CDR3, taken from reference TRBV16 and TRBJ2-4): NAGVIQTPRHKVTGKGQEATLWCEPISGHSAVFWYRQTIVQGLEFLTYFRNQAPIDDSGMPKERFSAQMPNQSHSTLKIQSTQPQDSAVYLCASSLDQNTLYFGAGTRLSVL.

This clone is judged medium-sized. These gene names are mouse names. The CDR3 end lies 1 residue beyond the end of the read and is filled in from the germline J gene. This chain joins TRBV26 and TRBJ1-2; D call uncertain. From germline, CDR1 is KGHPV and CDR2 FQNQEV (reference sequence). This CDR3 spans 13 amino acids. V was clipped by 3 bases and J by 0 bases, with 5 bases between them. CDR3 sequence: CASSLTANSDYTF. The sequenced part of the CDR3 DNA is TGTGCCAGCAGTCTTACAGCAAACTCCGACTACACC.

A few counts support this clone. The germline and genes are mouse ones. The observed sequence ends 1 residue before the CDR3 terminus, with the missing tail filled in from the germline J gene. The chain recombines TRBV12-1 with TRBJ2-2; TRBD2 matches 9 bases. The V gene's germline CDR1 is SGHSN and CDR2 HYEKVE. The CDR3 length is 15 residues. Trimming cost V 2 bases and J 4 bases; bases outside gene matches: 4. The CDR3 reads CASSPRTGATGQLYF. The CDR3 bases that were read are TGTGCCAGCTCTCCCCGGACTGGGGCCACCGGGCAGCTCTAC.

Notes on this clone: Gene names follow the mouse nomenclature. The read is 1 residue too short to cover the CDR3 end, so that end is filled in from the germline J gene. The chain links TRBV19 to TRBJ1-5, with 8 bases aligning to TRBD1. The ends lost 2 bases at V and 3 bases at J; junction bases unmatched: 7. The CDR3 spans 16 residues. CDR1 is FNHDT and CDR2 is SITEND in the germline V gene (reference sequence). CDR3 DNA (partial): TGTGCCAGCAGTATGCGCAGGGGGCAAGGCAACCAGGCTCCGCTT. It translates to CASSMRRGQGNQAPL. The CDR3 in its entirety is CASSMRRGQGNQAPLF.

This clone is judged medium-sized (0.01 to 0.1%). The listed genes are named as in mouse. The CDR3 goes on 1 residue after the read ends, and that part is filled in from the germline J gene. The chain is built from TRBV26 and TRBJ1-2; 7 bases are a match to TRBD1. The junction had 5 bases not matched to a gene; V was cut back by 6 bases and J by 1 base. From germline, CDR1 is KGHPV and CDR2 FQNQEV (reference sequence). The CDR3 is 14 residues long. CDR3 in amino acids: CASSRTGENSDYTF. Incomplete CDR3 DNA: TGTGCCAGCAGCCGTACAGGGGAAAACTCCGACTACACC. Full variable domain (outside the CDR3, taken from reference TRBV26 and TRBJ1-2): NSKVIQTPRYLVKGQGQKAKMRCIPEKGHPVVFWYQQNKNNEFKFLINFQNQEVLQQIDMTEKRFSAECPSNSPCSLEIQSSEAGDSALYLCASSRTGENSDYTFGSGTRLLVI.

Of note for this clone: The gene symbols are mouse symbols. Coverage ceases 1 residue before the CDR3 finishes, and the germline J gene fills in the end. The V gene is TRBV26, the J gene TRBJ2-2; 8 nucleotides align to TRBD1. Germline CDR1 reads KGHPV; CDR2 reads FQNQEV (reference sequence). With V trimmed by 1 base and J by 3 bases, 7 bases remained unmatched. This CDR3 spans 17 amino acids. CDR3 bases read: TGTGCCAGCAGTCTGTGGACAGGGAATAGGGACACCGGGCAGCTCTAC. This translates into CASSLWTGNRDTGQLY. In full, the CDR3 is CASSLWTGNRDTGQLYF.

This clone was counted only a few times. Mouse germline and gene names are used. The CDR3 bases that were read are TGTGCCAGCAGCCAAACTGGGGGGGCGATTGAACAGTAC. This gives the protein CASSQTGGAIEQY. The whole CDR3 reads CASSQTGGAIEQYF. The chain uses TRBV5 and TRBJ2-7; 11 bases align to TRBD2. The read ends 1 residue shy of where the CDR3 ends; the end is completed using the germline J gene. This CDR3 is built from 14 residues. Germline values: CDR1 LGHNA, CDR2 YNLKQL (reference sequence). Germline trimming cut 2 bases from V and 6 bases from J; bases unmatched to any gene: 3.

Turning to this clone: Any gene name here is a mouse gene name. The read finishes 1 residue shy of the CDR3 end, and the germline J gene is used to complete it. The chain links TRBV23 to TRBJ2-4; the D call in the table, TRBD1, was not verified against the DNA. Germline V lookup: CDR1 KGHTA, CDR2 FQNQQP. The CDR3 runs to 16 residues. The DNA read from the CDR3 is TGCTCCAGCAGTCAATCGAGACAGGGAGGACAAAACACCTTGTAC. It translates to CSSSQSRQGGQNTLY. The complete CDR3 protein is CSSSQSRQGGQNTLYF.

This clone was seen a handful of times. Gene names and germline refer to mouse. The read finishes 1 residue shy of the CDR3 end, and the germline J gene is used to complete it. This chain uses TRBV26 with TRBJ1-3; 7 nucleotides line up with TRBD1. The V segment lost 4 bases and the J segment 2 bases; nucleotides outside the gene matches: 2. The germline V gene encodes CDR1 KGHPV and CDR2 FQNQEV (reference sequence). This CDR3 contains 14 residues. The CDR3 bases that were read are TGTGCCAGCAGTCCCGACAGGGCTGGAAATACGCTCTAT. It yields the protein CASSPDRAGNTLY. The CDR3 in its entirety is CASSPDRAGNTLYF.

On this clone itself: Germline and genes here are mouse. The sequenced part of the CDR3 DNA is TGTGCCAGCAGTCTTATGGGGACAACTGGAAATACGCTCTAT. Its protein product is CASSLMGTTGNTLY. The entire CDR3 sequence reads CASSLMGTTGNTLYF. V is TRBV26 and J is TRBJ1-3; D might be TRBD1 (6 bases). Read sequence stops 1 residue before the CDR3 end, and the germline J gene provides the missing end. The CDR3 spans 15 residues. The germline CDR1 and CDR2 sequences are KGHPV and FQNQEV (reference sequence). Trimming took 3 bases from V and 2 from J, leaving 11 bases between them.

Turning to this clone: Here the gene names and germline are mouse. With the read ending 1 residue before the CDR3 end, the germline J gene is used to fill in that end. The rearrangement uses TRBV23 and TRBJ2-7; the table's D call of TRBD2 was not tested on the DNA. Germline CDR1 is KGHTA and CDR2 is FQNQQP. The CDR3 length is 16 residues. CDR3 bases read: TGCTCCAGCAGTCAAAATCCAGGACTGGGGGGGTTTGAACAGTAC. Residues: CSSSQNPGLGGFEQY. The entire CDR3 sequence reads CSSSQNPGLGGFEQYF.